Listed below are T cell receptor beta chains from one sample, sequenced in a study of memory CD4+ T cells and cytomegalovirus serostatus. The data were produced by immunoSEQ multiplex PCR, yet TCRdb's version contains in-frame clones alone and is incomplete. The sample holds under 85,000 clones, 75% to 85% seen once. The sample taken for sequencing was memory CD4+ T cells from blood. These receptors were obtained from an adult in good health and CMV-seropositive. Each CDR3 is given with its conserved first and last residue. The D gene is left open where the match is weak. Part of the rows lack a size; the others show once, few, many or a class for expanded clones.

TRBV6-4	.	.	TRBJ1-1	CASSVYRDTEAFF	TGTGCCAGCAGCGTATACCGGGACACCGAAGCTTTCTTT
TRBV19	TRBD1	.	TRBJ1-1	CASSIRDRGPNTEAFF	TGTGCCAGTAGTATAAGGGACAGGGGGCCGAACACTGAAGCTTTCTTT
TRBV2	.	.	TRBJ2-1	CASSAGTRGNEQFF	TGTGCCAGCAGTGCAGGGACAAGGGGCAATGAGCAGTTCTTC
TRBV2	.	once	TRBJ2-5	CASSQETEQETQYF	TGTGCCAGCAGTCAGGAGACAGAGCAAGAGACCCAGTACTTC
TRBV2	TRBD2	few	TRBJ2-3	CASRLLAGGTDTQYF	TGTGCCAGCAGATTACTAGCGGGAGGTACAGATACGCAGTATTTT
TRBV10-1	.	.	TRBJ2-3	CASSESIYTQYF	TGCGCCAGCAGTGAGTCAATATATACGCAGTATTTT
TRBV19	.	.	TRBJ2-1	CASSLQRSEQFF	TGTGCCAGTAGTTTGCAGAGATCTGAGCAGTTCTTC
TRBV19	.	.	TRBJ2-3	CASSVTSRDTQYF	TGTGCCAGTAGTGTAACTTCGAGGGATACGCAGTATTTT
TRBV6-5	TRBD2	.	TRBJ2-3	CASSYSSGGGTDTQYF	TGTGCCAGCAGTTACTCTAGCGGGGGCGGCACAGATACGCAGTATTTT
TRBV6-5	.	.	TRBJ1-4	CASSYGGRIEKLFF	TGTGCCAGCAGTTATGGGGGGCGGATTGAAAAACTGTTTTTT
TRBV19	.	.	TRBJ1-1	CASSEGSGGVGTEAFF	TGTGCCAGTAGTGAGGGGTCGGGGGGCGTCGGCACTGAAGCTTTCTTT
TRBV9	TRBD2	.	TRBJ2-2	CASSPSASGSTGELFF	TGTGCCAGCAGCCCCTCGGCTAGCGGGAGCACCGGGGAGCTGTTTTTT
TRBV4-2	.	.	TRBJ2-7	CASSQDLQGLSVSYEQYF	TGTGCCAGCAGCCAAGATCTACAGGGCCTTTCCGTCTCCTACGAGCAGTACTTC
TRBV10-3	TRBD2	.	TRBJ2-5	CATGNAGEVETQYF	TGTGCCACGGGGAACGCGGGGGAGGTCGAGACCCAGTACTTC
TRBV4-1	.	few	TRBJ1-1	CASSQGLTVNTEAFF	TGCGCCAGCAGCCAAGGTCTAACAGTGAACACTGAAGCTTTCTTT
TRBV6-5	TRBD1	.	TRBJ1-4	CASSYRQGFNEKLFF	TGTGCCAGCAGTTACAGACAGGGCTTTAATGAAAAACTGTTTTTT
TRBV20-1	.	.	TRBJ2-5	CSAGGETQYF	TGCAGTGCTGGGGGGGAGACCCAGTACTTC
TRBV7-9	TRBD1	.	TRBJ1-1	CASSPNWDRNTEAFF	TGTGCCAGCAGCCCCAATTGGGACAGAAACACTGAAGCTTTCTTT
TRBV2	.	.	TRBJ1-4	CASMRREQEKLFF	TGTGCCAGCATGCGCAGGGAGCAGGAAAAACTGTTTTTT
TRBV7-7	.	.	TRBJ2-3	CASSLLPGTDTQYF	TGTGCCAGCAGCTTATTACCGGGCACAGATACGCAGTATTTT
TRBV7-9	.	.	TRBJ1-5	CASSLEDPWQPQHF	TGTGCCAGCAGCTTAGAGGACCCCTGGCAGCCCCAGCATTTT
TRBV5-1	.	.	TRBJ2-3	CASSPSNPFTDTQYF	TGCGCCAGCAGCCCTTCCAACCCCTTCACAGATACGCAGTATTTT
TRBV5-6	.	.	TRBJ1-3	CASSLLASGNTIYF	TGTGCCAGCAGCTTGCTGGCTTCTGGAAACACCATATATTTT
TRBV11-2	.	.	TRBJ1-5	CASSVSRLQPQHF	TGTGCCAGCAGCGTCTCGAGGTTACAGCCCCAGCATTTT
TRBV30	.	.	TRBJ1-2	CAWSVRGIGGYTF	TGTGCCTGGAGTGTAAGAGGGATTGGTGGCTACACCTTC
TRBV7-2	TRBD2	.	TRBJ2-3	CASSYGTTSTDTQYF	TGTGCCAGCAGCTACGGGACTACGAGCACAGATACGCAGTATTTT
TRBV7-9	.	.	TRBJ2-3	CASSLVRDDTQYF	TGTGCCAGCAGCTTAGTCAGGGACGATACGCAGTATTTT
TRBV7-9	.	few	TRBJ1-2	CASSPSAYGYTF	TGTGCCAGCAGCCCGAGCGCGTATGGCTACACCTTC